A selection of T cell receptor beta chains follows, all from one sample in a study of cytomegalovirus exposure and HLA in healthy donors. Measured with immunoSEQ multiplex PCR; TCRdb has only the in-frame clones, and not every one. Of 150,000 or so clones in the sample, roughly 77% were seen once. Material for sequencing was PBMCs. These TCRs come from a man younger than 35 in good health and CMV-seropositive. Both conserved end residues are part of each CDR3. The D gene is left open where the match is weak. Size is omitted from some rows. Given values are once, few, many or a class for expanded clones.

TRBJ1-1 NA TRBV7-9 NA TGTGCCAGCAGCTTAGAACTTACTGAAGCTTTCTTT CASSLELTEAFF
TRBJ1-2 NA TRBV2 NA TGTGCCAGCACTAGGCCGTCAGGGGAAGGGGGAGGCTACACCTTC CASTRPSGEGGGYTF
TRBJ1-2 NA TRBV5-1 NA TGCGCCAGCGCAAGGGACTTTGATGGCTACACCTTC CASARDFDGYTF
TRBJ2-1 NA TRBV6-1 TRBD2 TGTGCCAGCAGTGATGTGTTTACTAGCGGGAGGGGATACAATGAGCAGTTCTTC CASSDVFTSGRGYNEQFF
TRBJ1-2 NA TRBV28 NA TGTGCCAGCAGTACCACTTACAGGGTCAGGAGCGGCTACACCTTC CASSTTYRVRSGYTF
TRBJ2-3 NA TRBV9 TRBD1 TGTGCCAGCAGCGCTACCGGGACAGGGGGGGATACGCAGTATTTT CASSATGTGGDTQYF
TRBJ1-4 NA TRBV28 NA TGTGCCAGCAGTCCCTCGGGAGCCCTAAATGAAAAACTGTTTTTT CASSPSGALNEKLFF
TRBJ1-6 NA TRBV27 NA TGTGCCAGCAGTTTCGGGGTAGCGCGGAATTCACCCCTCCACTTT CASSFGVARNSPLHF
TRBJ2-1 few TRBV11-2 TRBD2 TGTGCCAGCAGCTCCATCAAGACTAGCGGGCCCAATGAGCAGTTCTTC CASSSIKTSGPNEQFF
TRBJ1-3 NA TRBV5-1 TRBD1 TGCGCCAGCACCAAACTCCCAGGGGGCTCTGGAAACACCATATATTTT CASTKLPGGSGNTIYF
TRBJ1-2 NA TRBV28 TRBD1 TGTGCCAGCAGTTCCCCGGGACAGGGACGTAACTATGGCTACACCTTC CASSSPGQGRNYGYTF
TRBJ2-3 NA TRBV28 NA TGTGCCAGCAGTTTAACGGGGTTCGGCACAGATACGCAGTATTTT CASSLTGFGTDTQYF
TRBJ2-2 NA TRBV2 TRBD1 TGTGCCAGCAGTGAACCCAGGACAGGGAGGAACACCGGGGAGCTGTTTTTT CASSEPRTGRNTGELFF
TRBJ1-1 NA TRBV30 NA TGTGCCTGGGCCCGGGACACTGAAGCTTTCTTT CAWARDTEAFF